The rows below give T cell receptor beta chains drawn from one sample of a study of human T cells and chemical hapten exposure. Each CDR3 protein is one row after TCRdb ran MiXCR on the 5' RACE reads. The table lists some 150,000 distinct CDR3 sequences, 4.1% of them singletons. The receptors were sampled from a female donor in good health. Both conserved end residues are part of each CDR3. The D gene is left open where the match is weak. The size entry is marked missing in some rows and otherwise reads once, few, many or a size class.

TRBJ2-3 | TRBV7-7 | . | many | TGTGCCAGCAGCTTACTTACTTCCACAGATACGCAGTATTTT | CASSLLTSTDTQYF
TRBJ2-1 | TRBV3-1 | . | many | TGTGCCAGCAGCCAAGATATGAGGGTTTCCTACAATGAGCAGTTCTTC | CASSQDMRVSYNEQFF
TRBJ1-5 | TRBV12-3/TRBV12-4 | . | many | TGTGCCAGCAGCCCCTCGGGGTTGGGAGGTCAGCCCCAGCATTTT | CASSPSGLGGQPQHF
TRBJ2-7 | TRBV28 | TRBD1 | few | TGTGCCAGCAGGACAGGGGGCTTCTACGAGCAGTACTTC | CASRTGGFYEQYF
TRBJ2-7 | TRBV3-1 | . | few | TGTGCCAGCAGCCAAAGGAGGGCCGACGAGCAGTACTTC | CASSQRRADEQYF
TRBJ1-2 | TRBV5-1 | . | many | TGCGCCAGCAGCTTGGACGTCACCTATGGCTACACCTTC | CASSLDVTYGYTF
TRBJ2-1 | TRBV7-3 | . | many | TGTGCCAGCAGCTTAACTCCGGTTCCCTCCTACAATGAGCAGTTCTTC | CASSLTPVPSYNEQFF
TRBJ2-3 | TRBV12-5 | . | few | TGTGCTAGTGGTTTACGGGGGCCGCGCACAGATACGCAGTATTTT | CASGLRGPRTDTQYF
TRBJ2-7 | TRBV18 | . | many | TGTGCCAGCTCACCACTCGAGGTCGGGAACACACCCTACGAGCAGTACTTC | CASSPLEVGNTPYEQYF
TRBJ1-1 | TRBV5-1 | . | many | TGCGCCAGCAGCTTGGACAGGTTTGGCGCCAACACTGAAGCTTTCTTT | CASSLDRFGANTEAFF
TRBJ1-2 | TRBV6-1 | TRBD1 | many | TGTGCCAGCAGCCTTGACAGGGGCCCCCTCTATGGCTACACCTTC | CASSLDRGPLYGYTF
TRBJ1-1 | TRBV7-2 | . | . | TGTGCCAGCACCACTAGGTGGAGGACAGCGAACACTGAAGCTTTCTTT | CASTTRWRTANTEAFF
TRBJ2-2 | TRBV27 | TRBD2 | . | TGTGCCAGCAGTCCCCGGACTAGTTGTTTCGCCGGGGAGCTGTTTTTT | CASSPRTSCFAGELFF
TRBJ2-7 | TRBV5-1 | TRBD2 | . | TGCGCCAGCAGGAAGTCCGGCGGGAGCTCCTACGAGCAGTACTTC | CASRKSGGSSYEQYF
TRBJ2-7 | TRBV11-2 | . | many | TGTGCCAGCAGCTATGACATATCGCTTAAGGTGTACGAGCAGTACTTC | CASSYDISLKVYEQYF